What follows are 16 T cell receptor beta chains derived from one specimen sequenced in a study of blood T cell repertoires in COVID-19. TCRdb's copy holds only in-frame clones and misses some; the assay was immunoSEQ multiplex PCR. Here the sample spans some 140,000 clones, roughly 78% being singletons. The sample was peripheral blood. The receptors were gathered from a man in his sixties with acute or convalescent COVID-19.

The V call is TRBV5-1, the J call TRBJ2-1; 10 positions agree with TRBD2. Per germline, CDR1 SGHRS and CDR2 YFSETQ. The V gene end was trimmed by 5 bases and the J gene end by 3 bases; junction bases not matched to a gene: 8. The CDR3 is made up of 16 amino acids. This CDR3 is CASRPTAGGDYNEQFF. In DNA form, the CDR3 reads TGCGCCAGCAGACCAACAGCGGGAGGGGACTACAATGAGCAGTTCTTC.

This clone came up once. This chain connects TRBV9 to TRBJ2-2; no reliable D call. The CDR3 covers 15 residues. Germline V lookup: CDR1 SGDLS, CDR2 YYNGEE. V was clipped by 0 bases and J by 4 bases, with 10 bases between them. The CDR3 region has the DNA TGTGCCAGCAGCGTAGGAAGTACTATCACCGGGGAGCTGTTTTTT. Protein sequence: CASSVGSTITGELFF.

V and J are TRBV28 and TRBJ1-3; 7 bases are shared with TRBD1. The CDR3 covers 16 residues. From germline, CDR1 is MDHEN and CDR2 SYDVKM. J was trimmed by 0 bases and V by 0 bases; bases with no gene match: 2. The CDR3 protein is CASSLWGTASGNTIYF. DNA for the CDR3: TGTGCCAGCAGTTTATGGGGGACAGCCTCTGGAAACACCATATATTTT.

This clone has just a few counts. J is TRBJ2-1 and V is TRBV28, with no clear D. V was shortened by 3 bases and J by 4 bases, with 7 bases between the two germline ends. CDR3 length: 13 amino acids. Germline CDR1 is MDHEN and CDR2 is SYDVKM. CDR3 in amino acids: CASSFGGYNEQFF. The CDR3 coding sequence is TGTGCCAGCAGTTTCGGCGGATACAATGAGCAGTTCTTC.

The chain has TRBV6-1 and TRBJ1-6, with 9 nucleotides matching TRBD1. V lost 4 bases, J lost 7 bases, and 8 bases stayed unmatched. CDR1 and CDR2 from the germline V gene are MNHNS and SASEGT. CDR3 size: 16 residues. The DNA of the CDR3 is TGTGCCAGCAGTGTATTGGGACAGGGTAGGAATTCACCCCTCCACTTT. Translating it yields CASSVLGQGRNSPLHF.

The gene calls are TRBV5-1 and TRBJ2-3, with 9 bases identical to TRBD2. This CDR3 comprises 15 residues. Looked up from germline, CDR1 is SGHRS and CDR2 is YFSETQ. The trim removed 2 bases at V and 6 bases at J, leaving 7 bases unmatched. As DNA, the CDR3 is TGCGCCAGCAGCTTAGTAGCGGGAGAATACGATACGCAGTATTTT. Residues: CASSLVAGEYDTQYF. The entire variable domain, with the rest obtained from reference TRBV5-1 and TRBJ2-3, is as follows: KAGVTQTPRYLIKTRGQQVTLSCSPISGHRSVSWYQQTPGQGLQFLFEYFSETQRNKGNFPGRFSGRQFSNSRSEMNVSTLELGDSALYLCASSLVAGEYDTQYFGPGTRLTVL.

The rearrangement links TRBV7-8 to TRBJ2-3; 11 bases match TRBD2. Germline CDR1 is SGHVS and CDR2 is FQNEAQ. Trimming took 5 bases from V and 3 from J; bases not matched to a gene: 7. The CDR3 extends over 16 amino acids. The CDR3 sequence: CASSQSSGRPTDTQYF. CDR3 nucleotides: TGTGCCAGCAGCCAATCTAGCGGGAGGCCTACAGATACGCAGTATTTT.

This chain joins TRBV2 and TRBJ1-6; D remains ambiguous. CDR3 length: 12 amino acids. Per the germline V gene, CDR1 is SNHLY and CDR2 is FYNNEI. The germline V and J ends were trimmed by 3 bases and 7 bases, with 4 bases remaining between them. CDR3 nucleotides: TGTGCCAGCAGTGAGCAGAATTCACCCCTCCACTTT. This encodes CASSEQNSPLHF.

This clone was recorded a few times. This CDR3 reads CASSLVRAREGREYF. The CDR3 coding sequence is TGCGCCAGCAGCCTTGTCCGGGCCAGGGAGGGTCGCGAGTACTTC. V is TRBV5-1 and J is TRBJ2-5, with 7 nucleotides matching TRBD2. The CDR3 is 15 amino acids. V was pared by 4 bases and J by 12 bases, with 18 bases of the junction left unmatched. Germline CDR1 SGHRS, CDR2 YFSETQ.

The chain couples TRBV24-1 to TRBJ1-2; tentatively, D is TRBD1 (6 bases). V lost 9 bases and J 13 bases, leaving 20 bases between the germline ends. The germline V gene has CDR1 KGHDR and CDR2 SFDVKD. The CDR3 contains 12 residues. CDR3 sequence reads: CATGGQRYVSTF. The CDR3 bases are TGTGCCACCGGGGGACAACGATACGTCTCCACCTTC.

The chain employs TRBV28 and TRBJ2-5; D not certain. This CDR3 region has 16 residues. Trimming pared 6 bases from V and 5 bases from J, leaving 22 bases between. Germline CDR1 MDHEN, CDR2 SYDVKM. CDR3 region: CASRYSVVARRETQYF. CDR3 nucleotides: TGTGCCAGCAGATACAGTGTGGTCGCCCGACGGGAGACCCAGTACTTC.

The rearrangement links TRBV6-5 to TRBJ1-5; D is possibly TRBD1 (6 bases). V was shortened by 5 bases and J by 6 bases, with 11 bases between the two germline ends. CDR1 is MNHEY, CDR2 SVGAGI, per germline. The CDR3 is 13 amino acids. This CDR3 reads CASSQDRRQPQHF. Here the CDR3 DNA reads TGTGCCAGCAGTCAGGACAGACGTCAGCCCCAGCATTTT.

The chain recombines TRBV5-1 with TRBJ1-1, with a weak D call TRBD1 (5 bases). The CDR3 runs to 13 residues. V was cut by 5 bases and J by 1 base, with 9 bases left in between. Germline V CDR1 and CDR2: SGHRS, YFSETQ. For the CDR3, the DNA is TGCGCCAGCAGACAGGTCACGAACACTGAAGCTTTCTTT. It translates to CASRQVTNTEAFF.

The CDR3 loop is CASSLSGTSTDTQYF. The CDR3 bases are TGTGCCAGCAGCTTATCAGGGACAAGCACAGATACGCAGTATTTT. The chain employs TRBV11-2 and TRBJ2-3, with a weak D call TRBD1 (6 bases). The CDR3 sequence is 15 residues long. The V gene lost 2 bases and the J gene lost 0 bases, with 9 bases spanning the gap. Germline loops: CDR1 SGHAT, CDR2 FQNNGV.

CDR3 in amino acids: CSVAGTASYEQYF. For the CDR3, the DNA is TGCAGCGTGGCCGGGACAGCCTCCTACGAGCAGTACTTC. V is TRBV29-1 and J is TRBJ2-7, with 7 positions matching TRBD1. V dropped 6 bases and J dropped 0; count of bases not matched to a gene: 5. This CDR3 has 13 residues. Germline V CDR1 and CDR2: SQVTM, ANQGSEA.

V is TRBV5-6 and J is TRBJ2-7; D unresolved. This CDR3 spans 12 amino acids. The V end was cut by 1 base, the J end by 6 bases, with 8 bases between. Germline V lookup: CDR1 SGHDT, CDR2 YYEEEE. The CDR3 loop is CASSLRVGEQYF. The CDR3 DNA follows: TGTGCCAGCAGCTTGCGGGTCGGCGAGCAGTACTTC. Filled out from reference TRBV5-6 and TRBJ2-7, the complete variable domain reads DAGVTQSPTHLIKTRGQQVTLRCSPKSGHDTVSWYQQALGQGPQFIFQYYEEEERQRGNFPDRFSGHQFPNYSSELNVNALLLGDSALYLCASSLRVGEQYFGPGTRLTVT.